Listed here are 25 T cell receptor beta chains from one sample, sequenced in a study of T-cell reconstitution after alpha-beta-depleted transplantation in children. This sample's TCRbeta library carried unique molecular identifier barcodes. MiXCR was run by TCRdb on the PCR reads, yielding one entry per CDR3 protein. This table holds roughly 340,000 distinct CDR3 sequences, roughly 17% found once. The material sequenced was PBMCs, mostly from graft donor cells, taken 360 days after TCRalphabeta/CD19-depleted stem cell transplant. All receptors derive from a male patient under 10 years old who had a stem cell transplant for acute lymphoblastic leukemia, so the T cells may come from the graft donor.

This clonotype came up a few times. CDR3 sequence reads: CAISPRGTGSDIQYF. The CDR3 DNA is TGTGCCATCAGTCCCCGCGGGACAGGCTCAGACATTCAGTACTTC. This chain uses TRBV10-3 with TRBJ2-4; TRBD1 aligns across 8 bases. The CDR3 runs 15 residues. After removal of 5 bases from V and 8 bases from J, the junction contained 11 bases not matched to a gene. In germline, CDR1 is ENHRY, CDR2 SYGVKD.

The rearrangement links TRBV27 to TRBJ2-2, with a tentative D call TRBD1 (5 bases). CDR3 length: 11 amino acids. Germline values: CDR1 MNHEY, CDR2 SMNVEV (reference sequence). Trimming took 7 bases from V and 8 from J, leaving 8 bases between them. The CDR3 DNA reads TGTGCCAGCAAAGGGGCGGGGGAGCTGTTTTTT. Translated, it gives CASKGAGELFF.

Ten or more counts support this clonotype. This chain joins TRBV6-1 and TRBJ2-3; tentatively, D is TRBD2 (6 bases). The CDR3 is 13 amino acids. Germline CDR1 and CDR2: MNHNS and SASEGT. V was trimmed by 10 bases and J by 0 bases, leaving 11 bases between them. CDR3 DNA: TGTGCCAATGGGGGGACTAGCACAGATACGCAGTATTTT. Translation: CANGGTSTDTQYF.

The V gene is TRBV5-1, the J gene TRBJ2-2; D may be TRBD2 (5 bases). This CDR3 has 15 residues. The germline V gene has CDR1 SGHRS and CDR2 YFSETQ. Deletions cut 7 bases from V and 8 bases from J, with 21 bases between. The CDR3 DNA is TGCGCCAGCGCTGCGCTTCGTCCCCTAGCAGGGGAGCTGTTTTTT. Translated: CASAALRPLAGELFF.

V usage is TRBV24-1 and J usage is TRBJ2-1; 10 bases line up with TRBD1. The CDR3 extends over 16 amino acids. Germline values: CDR1 KGHDR, CDR2 SFDVKD. V shed 9 bases, J shed 4 bases, and the junction held 11 bases outside the gene matches. CDR3 amino acids: CATGTGEPRGYNEQFF. The DNA of the CDR3 is TGTGCCACCGGGACAGGGGAGCCCCGAGGATACAATGAGCAGTTCTTC.

This clonotype came up a few times. The genes are TRBV20-1 and TRBJ2-1, with a tentative D call TRBD1 (6 bases). The CDR3 is 15 amino acids. CDR1 is DFQATT, CDR2 SNEGSKA, per germline (reference sequence). Trimming took 6 bases from V and 0 from J, leaving 15 bases between them. This chain's CDR3 is CSAWGPSSSYNEQFF. The CDR3 bases are TGCAGTGCCTGGGGGCCATCCAGCTCCTACAATGAGCAGTTCTTC.

This clonotype was observed a few times. The V and J genes are TRBV10-3 and TRBJ2-7; TRBD1 aligns across 7 bases. CDR3 length: 16 amino acids. Germline CDR1 reads ENHRY; CDR2 reads SYGVKD. The junction had 9 bases not matched to a gene; V was cut back by 2 bases and J by 2 bases. CDR3 in DNA: TGTGCCATCAGTGAGACCCCGGGACAGTCACCCTACGAGCAGTACTTC. The encoded protein is CAISETPGQSPYEQYF.

This clonotype appeared many times. The chain employs TRBV4-3 and TRBJ2-3; D may be TRBD1 or TRBD2 (5 bases each). CDR3 length: 19 residues. V was shortened by 0 bases and J by 2 bases, with 21 bases between the two germline ends. Germline lookup yields CDR1 LGHNA and CDR2 YSLEER. The CDR3: CASSQDSGLGDGPTDTQYF. In DNA form, the CDR3 reads TGCGCCAGCAGCCAAGATTCAGGTTTGGGGGACGGGCCCACAGATACGCAGTATTTT.

This clonotype showed up just a few times. This chain joins TRBV10-3 and TRBJ2-3, with TRBD1 matching over 9 bases. Germline V gene lookup returns CDR1 ENHRY and CDR2 SYGVKD. V lost 6 bases, J lost 3 bases, and 13 bases stayed unmatched. The CDR3 consists of 17 residues. This chain's CDR3 is CAISPLPPGTGTDTQYF. DNA of the CDR3: TGTGCCATCAGCCCTCTACCCCCCGGGACAGGGACAGATACGCAGTATTTT.

This clonotype was detected only a few times. This rearrangement joins TRBV20-1 to TRBJ2-5; a weak D match, TRBD2 (6 bases). Germline assignment: CDR1 DFQATT and CDR2 SNEGSKA (reference sequence). Trimming removed 2 bases at V and 2 bases at J, with 15 bases between. This CDR3 spans 15 amino acids. The chain's CDR3 is CSARRQRAIQETQYF. The CDR3 DNA sequence: TGCAGTGCTAGAAGGCAGCGGGCCATTCAAGAGACCCAGTACTTC.

This clonotype has a handful of counts. J is TRBJ1-1 and V is TRBV6-5, with D unclear. CDR3 length: 13 residues. The germline gives CDR1 MNHEY, CDR2 SVGAGI. Between the trimmed V and J ends, which lost 2 bases and 1 base, there was a span of 5 bases. The CDR3, as DNA: TGTGCCAGCAGTTACAACCAGAACACTGAAGCTTTCTTT. Its translation is CASSYNQNTEAFF.

This chain uses TRBV15 with TRBJ2-3; D unresolved. Trimming removed 0 bases from V and 6 bases from J, with 13 bases in between. CDR1 and CDR2 from the germline V gene are LNHNV and YYDKDF (reference sequence). The CDR3 totals 15 residues. The CDR3 sequence: CATSREIRSMDTQYF. The CDR3 DNA reads TGTGCCACCAGCAGAGAAATAAGGTCGATGGATACGCAGTATTTT.

This clonotype was seen many times. The chain employs TRBV12-3 or TRBV12-4 and TRBJ2-2; D perhaps matches TRBD2 (6 bases). The CDR3 contains 15 residues. V lost 3 bases to trimming and J lost 3 bases, with 11 bases between them. CDR3 sequence (DNA): TGTGCCAGCAGTTTCGGGGGTGGTGACACCGGGGAGCTGTTTTTT. Its translation: CASSFGGGDTGELFF.

The V gene is TRBV28, the J gene TRBJ2-7, with D possibly TRBD1 on 6 matching bases. With 3 bases removed from V and 5 bases from J, the gap between germline ends came to 14 bases. CDR1 and CDR2 from the germline V gene are MDHEN and SYDVKM. The CDR3 has 14 residues. The CDR3 loop is CASSFRGVNDEQYF. CDR3 in DNA: TGTGCCAGCAGTTTCAGGGGTGTGAACGACGAGCAGTACTTC.

The rearrangement joins TRBV6-2 or TRBV6-3 to TRBJ2-1, with TRBD2 matching over 13 bases. CDR1 and CDR2 (germline): MNHEY, SVGEGT. CDR3 length equals 18 residues. The ends lost 0 bases at V and 3 bases at J; junction bases unmatched: 5. CDR3 nucleotides: TGTGCCAGCAGTTACTCCGGACTAGCGGGAGTGGTCTACAATGAGCAGTTCTTC. Translated, it gives CASSYSGLAGVVYNEQFF.

The rearrangement links TRBV5-6 to TRBJ2-4; D perhaps matches TRBD2 (5 bases). In germline, CDR1 is SGHDT, CDR2 YYEEEE. With 4 bases removed from V and 13 bases from J, the gap between germline ends came to 12 bases. This CDR3 has 11 residues. The CDR3 nucleotides read TGTGCCAGCAGCGGAACCGGGGTGCAGTACTTC. Translated, it gives CASSGTGVQYF.

This clonotype came up a few times. The V gene is TRBV7-9, the J gene TRBJ1-3; D gene unclear. CDR1 and CDR2 (germline): SEHNR, FQNEAQ (reference sequence). V lost 1 base and J lost 4, with 11 bases in between. The CDR3 consists of 15 residues. The CDR3 sequence is CASSLGRQSGNTIYF. The DNA of the CDR3 is TGTGCCAGCAGCTTAGGACGGCAGTCCGGAAACACCATATATTTT.

This clonotype was observed many times. V and J are TRBV12-3 or TRBV12-4 and TRBJ2-1; 8 bases fit TRBD2. There are 17 residues in the CDR3. After removal of 3 bases from V and 7 bases from J, the junction contained 14 bases not matched to a gene. CDR3 loop: CASSLGVGSGSINEQFF. The CDR3 bases are TGTGCCAGCAGTTTGGGGGTCGGGAGCGGGAGTATAAATGAGCAGTTCTTC.

This clonotype was found a few times. The rearrangement joins TRBV7-9 to TRBJ2-7, with unresolved D. The CDR3 spans 15 residues. Germline lookup yields CDR1 SEHNR and CDR2 FQNEAQ (reference sequence). The V end was cut by 2 bases, the J end by 0 bases, with 11 bases between. The CDR3, as DNA: TGTGCCAGCAGCTTAACAATCTCTACCTCCTACGAGCAGTACTTC. It codes for CASSLTISTSYEQYF.

The rearrangement links TRBV5-1 to TRBJ2-7, with 7 bases identical to TRBD2. The CDR3 loop spans 15 amino acids. Germline V CDR1 and CDR2: SGHRS, YFSETQ. Trimming removed 0 bases from V and 3 bases from J; junction bases left unmatched: 6. Here the CDR3 reads CASSLVTGGLYEQYF. The CDR3 nucleotides are TGCGCCAGCAGCTTGGTTACGGGGGGACTCTACGAGCAGTACTTC.

This clonotype was observed a handful of times. V gene TRBV2 combines with J gene TRBJ2-1; the D gene is possibly TRBD2 (5 bases). Between the trimmed V and J ends, which lost 1 base and 0 bases, there was a span of 7 bases. Looked up from germline, CDR1 is SNHLY and CDR2 is FYNNEI. The CDR3 runs 15 residues. CDR3 sequence (DNA): TGTGCCAGCAGTGAAGGGACTGGCTCCTACAATGAGCAGTTCTTC. Protein sequence: CASSEGTGSYNEQFF.

The chain combines TRBV20-1 with TRBJ2-7; 8 bases map to TRBD2. The CDR3 runs 13 residues. The junction had 5 bases not matched to a gene; V was cut back by 4 bases and J by 3 bases. Germline CDR1 is DFQATT and CDR2 is SNEGSKA (reference sequence). The CDR3 is CSATAGDGYEQYF. Written as DNA, the CDR3 is TGCAGTGCTACAGCGGGAGATGGCTACGAGCAGTACTTC.

Note on this clonotype: Possible read error: a much larger clone is one base away. The rearrangement links TRBV12-3 or TRBV12-4 to TRBJ2-3; perhaps TRBD2 as D (5 bases). The CDR3 spans 14 residues. V shed 10 bases and J shed 1 base, with 15 bases lying between them. The DNA of the CDR3 is TGTGCCATCAGCCCGGACTGGGGCACAGATACGCAGTATTTT. This translates into CAISPDWGTDTQYF.

This chain links TRBV28 with TRBJ2-7; D might be TRBD1 or TRBD2, each matching 7 bases. V was cut by 5 bases and J by 2 bases, with 10 bases left in between. Germline CDR1 is MDHEN and CDR2 is SYDVKM. CDR3 length: 13 amino acids. CDR3 DNA sequence: TGTGCCAGCAGTGCAGGGGGGGCCTACGAGCAGTACTTC. Its translation is CASSAGGAYEQYF.

J is TRBJ2-1 and V is TRBV4-1, with TRBD1 identical over 8 bases. The CDR3 length is 16 residues. The junction had 4 bases not matched to a gene; V was cut back by 0 bases and J by 3 bases. CDR1 and CDR2 from the germline V gene are MGHRA and YSYEKL. This CDR3 is CASSQDAGTGYNEQFF. The CDR3 coding sequence is TGCGCCAGCAGCCAAGATGCAGGGACAGGCTACAATGAGCAGTTCTTC.